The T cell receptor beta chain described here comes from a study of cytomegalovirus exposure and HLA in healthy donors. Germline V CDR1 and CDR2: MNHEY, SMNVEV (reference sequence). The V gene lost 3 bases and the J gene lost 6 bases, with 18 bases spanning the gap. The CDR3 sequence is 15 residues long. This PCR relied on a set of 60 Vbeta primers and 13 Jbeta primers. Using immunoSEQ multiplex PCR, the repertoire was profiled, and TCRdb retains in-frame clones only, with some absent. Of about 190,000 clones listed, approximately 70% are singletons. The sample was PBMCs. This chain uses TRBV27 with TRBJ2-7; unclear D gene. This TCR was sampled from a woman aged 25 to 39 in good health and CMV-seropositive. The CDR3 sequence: CASSFAANEVAEQYF. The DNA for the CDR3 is TGTGCCAGCAGTTTTGCGGCAAATGAGGTGGCCGAGCAGTACTTC.